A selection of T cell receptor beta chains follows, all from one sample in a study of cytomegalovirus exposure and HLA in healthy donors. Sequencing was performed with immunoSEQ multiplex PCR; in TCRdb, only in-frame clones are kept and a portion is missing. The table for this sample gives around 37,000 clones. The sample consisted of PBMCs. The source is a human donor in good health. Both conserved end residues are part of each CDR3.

cdr3_aa: CASSLAGTGYYSVTEAFF; j_call: TRBJ1-1; v_call: TRBV5-5
cdr3_aa: CASRETGVATEAFF; j_call: TRBJ1-1; v_call: TRBV6-6
cdr3_aa: CASSVGSERYEQYF; j_call: TRBJ2-7; v_call: TRBV9
cdr3_aa: CASSDLPSGAYSVELFF; j_call: TRBJ2-2; v_call: TRBV6-1
cdr3_aa: CASSVGDSSYEQYF; j_call: TRBJ2-7; v_call: TRBV9
cdr3_aa: CAWTVSSGSVTQYF; j_call: TRBJ2-3; v_call: TRBV30
cdr3_aa: CASSPGSYEQYF; j_call: TRBJ2-7; v_call: TRBV2
cdr3_aa: CASSYSVDSHTEAFF; j_call: TRBJ1-1; v_call: TRBV6-5
cdr3_aa: CASSLEGLYGYTF; j_call: TRBJ1-2; v_call: TRBV7-9
cdr3_aa: CASSYLTGTSTDTQYF; j_call: TRBJ2-3; v_call: TRBV27
cdr3_aa: CASSFRGQGVIQYF; j_call: TRBJ2-7; v_call: TRBV7-2
cdr3_aa: CASTEGSSGAETQYF; j_call: TRBJ2-5; v_call: TRBV28
cdr3_aa: CASSPGMNTEAFF; j_call: TRBJ1-1; v_call: TRBV7-9
cdr3_aa: CAWCHMTGTGGSEAFF; j_call: TRBJ1-1; v_call: TRBV30
cdr3_aa: CASSHPTSSDNEQFF; j_call: TRBJ2-1; v_call: TRBV4-1
cdr3_aa: CASSYAGTGGEKLFF; j_call: TRBJ1-4; v_call: TRBV7-9
cdr3_aa: CASSRDRWMYQPQHF; j_call: TRBJ1-5; v_call: TRBV19
cdr3_aa: CASSPQGGAAMNTEAFF; j_call: TRBJ1-1; v_call: TRBV18
cdr3_aa: CASSPPRGRGQGYTF; j_call: TRBJ1-2; v_call: TRBV18
cdr3_aa: CASSADIDTEAFF; j_call: TRBJ1-1; v_call: TRBV9
cdr3_aa: CASSEPGQVGSTEAFF; j_call: TRBJ1-1; v_call: TRBV6-1
cdr3_aa: CASSLWRGGSYEQYF; j_call: TRBJ2-7; v_call: TRBV5-1
cdr3_aa: CASSQEVTGVGGYTF; j_call: TRBJ1-2; v_call: TRBV4-2
cdr3_aa: CASSHGDRDTGELFF; j_call: TRBJ2-2; v_call: TRBV6-1
cdr3_aa: CASSLGTAYFNSPLHF; j_call: TRBJ1-6; v_call: TRBV7-9
cdr3_aa: CASSKKTDQPQHF; j_call: TRBJ1-5; v_call: TRBV21-1
cdr3_aa: CASSSGSTVRTLHF; j_call: TRBJ1-6; v_call: TRBV28
cdr3_aa: CASSQGDLRGQGVQEKLFF; j_call: TRBJ1-4; v_call: TRBV4-1
cdr3_aa: CASSPTGTGTGELFF; j_call: TRBJ2-2; v_call: TRBV18
cdr3_aa: CASSLTSGQGADTDTQYF; j_call: TRBJ2-3; v_call: TRBV7-3
cdr3_aa: CASSIGTSGGPYNEQFF; j_call: TRBJ2-1; v_call: TRBV19
cdr3_aa: CAISERGGGGGKLFF; j_call: TRBJ1-4; v_call: TRBV10-3
cdr3_aa: CASSIVDISNQPQHF; j_call: TRBJ1-5; v_call: TRBV19
cdr3_aa: CASSQDPGGLTGGYEQYF; j_call: TRBJ2-7; v_call: TRBV14
cdr3_aa: CASSPGRVWTGELFF; j_call: TRBJ2-2; v_call: TRBV5-4
cdr3_aa: CASSDSGDAFYEQYF; j_call: TRBJ2-7; v_call: TRBV25-1
cdr3_aa: CASSLNWNEQFF; j_call: TRBJ2-1; v_call: TRBV5-6
cdr3_aa: CASSSRQYSAYEQYF; j_call: TRBJ2-7; v_call: TRBV5-5
cdr3_aa: CASSLGTGHTGTEAFF; j_call: TRBJ1-1; v_call: TRBV5-1
cdr3_aa: CASSSGDESSYEQYF; j_call: TRBJ2-7; v_call: TRBV5-1
cdr3_aa: CASSQRRGPNTEAFF; j_call: TRBJ1-1; v_call: TRBV4-1
cdr3_aa: CSGQGNYGYTF; j_call: TRBJ1-2; v_call: TRBV29-1
cdr3_aa: CASSPRSTERNYGYTF; j_call: TRBJ1-2; v_call: TRBV5-1
cdr3_aa: CASSPGTEGFGDTQYF; j_call: TRBJ2-3; v_call: TRBV18
cdr3_aa: CASSPRTGDSFYGYTF; j_call: TRBJ1-2; v_call: TRBV19
cdr3_aa: CASSYSAGGYNEQFF; j_call: TRBJ2-1; v_call: TRBV6-6
cdr3_aa: CASSFSGGALGNEQFF; j_call: TRBJ2-1; v_call: TRBV5-1
cdr3_aa: CASSLELASGVSYNEQFF; j_call: TRBJ2-1; v_call: TRBV5-8
cdr3_aa: CASSLKERGYNEQFF; j_call: TRBJ2-1; v_call: TRBV7-9
cdr3_aa: CASSLGTGVSYNEQFF; j_call: TRBJ2-1; v_call: TRBV5-1